The clone carrying this T cell receptor (beta chain) was recorded at least ten times. The antigen is unknown. This entry belongs to a study of prognosis after radiotherapy for stage I lung cancer. By two-round multiplex PCR, the TCR beta CDR3 was amplified from genomic DNA. Primers (each specific to one TRBV or TRBJ gene) were used in first-round PCR. TCRdb independently ran MiXCR on the multiplex PCR reads; one entry per CDR3 protein. The table shows about 19,000 distinct CDR3 sequences, with about a quarter occurring only once. Study-wide points: Diminished Shannon entropy following stereotactic body radiation therapy characterized patients who developed distant metastases.

V was trimmed by 5 bases and J by 2 bases, leaving 9 bases between them. This CDR3 is 13 amino acids long. Germline CDR1 is SGHTA and CDR2 is FQGNSA. The rearrangement uses TRBV7-2 and TRBJ2-5; D is possibly TRBD1 (5 bases). Sequencing used PBMCs, obtained before or after stereotactic body radiation therapy (not recorded which). The source of this sequence is a donor at least 50 years old with non-small cell lung cancer. The CDR3 nucleotides read TGTGCCAGCAGCCAGACAGCACAAGAGACCCAGTACTTC. Protein product: CASSQTAQETQYF. Filled out from reference TRBV7-2 and TRBJ2-5, the complete variable domain reads GAGVSQSPSNKVTEKGKDVELRCDPISGHTALYWYRQSLGQGLEFLIYFQGNSAPDKSGLPSDRFSAERTGGSVSTLTIQRTQQEDSAVYLCASSQTAQETQYFGPGTRLLVL.